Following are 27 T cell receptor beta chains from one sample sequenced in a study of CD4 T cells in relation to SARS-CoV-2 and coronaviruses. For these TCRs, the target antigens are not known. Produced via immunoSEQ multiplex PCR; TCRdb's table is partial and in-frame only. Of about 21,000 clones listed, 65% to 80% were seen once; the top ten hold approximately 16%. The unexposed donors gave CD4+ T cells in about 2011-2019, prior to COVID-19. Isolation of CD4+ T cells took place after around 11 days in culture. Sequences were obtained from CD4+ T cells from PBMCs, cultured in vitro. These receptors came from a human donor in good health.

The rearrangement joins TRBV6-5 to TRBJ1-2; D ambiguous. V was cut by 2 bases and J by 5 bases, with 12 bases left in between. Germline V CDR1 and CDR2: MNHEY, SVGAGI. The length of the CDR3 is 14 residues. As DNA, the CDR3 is TGTGCCAGCAGTTACGGTCCCGACCTTTATGGCTACACCTTC. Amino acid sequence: CASSYGPDLYGYTF.

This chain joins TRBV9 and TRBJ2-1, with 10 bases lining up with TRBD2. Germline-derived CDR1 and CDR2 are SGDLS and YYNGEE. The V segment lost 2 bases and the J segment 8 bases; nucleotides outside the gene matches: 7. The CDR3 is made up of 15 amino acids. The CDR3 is CASSVGSGRFDEQFF. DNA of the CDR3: TGTGCCAGCAGCGTGGGTAGCGGGAGGTTCGATGAGCAGTTCTTC.

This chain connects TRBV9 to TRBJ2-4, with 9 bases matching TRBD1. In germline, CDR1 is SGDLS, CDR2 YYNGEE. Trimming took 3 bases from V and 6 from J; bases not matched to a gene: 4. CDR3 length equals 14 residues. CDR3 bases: TGTGCCAGCAGCGCGACAGGGGGAGGAAACATTCAGTACTTC. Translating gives CASSATGGGNIQYF.

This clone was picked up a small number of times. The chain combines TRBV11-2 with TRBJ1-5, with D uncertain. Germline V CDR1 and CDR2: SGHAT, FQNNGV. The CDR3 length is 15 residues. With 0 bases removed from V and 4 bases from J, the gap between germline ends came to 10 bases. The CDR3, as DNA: TGTGCCAGCAGCTTAGATTGGACCGGAAATCAGCCCCAGCATTTT. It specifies CASSLDWTGNQPQHF.

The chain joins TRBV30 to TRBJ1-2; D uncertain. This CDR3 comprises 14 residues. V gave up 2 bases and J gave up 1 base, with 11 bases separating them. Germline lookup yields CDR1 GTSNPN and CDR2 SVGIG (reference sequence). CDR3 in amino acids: CAWSRPTNNYGYTF. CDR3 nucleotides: TGTGCCTGGAGTCGGCCCACCAATAACTATGGCTACACCTTC.

CDR3: CASSPSREETQYF. The CDR3 coding sequence is TGTGCCAGCAGCCCGTCCCGGGAGGAGACCCAGTACTTC. The chain recombines TRBV5-4 with TRBJ2-5, with a possible D match to TRBD2 (6 bases). The V gene lost 4 bases and the J gene lost 5 bases, with 12 bases spanning the gap. The CDR3 loop spans 13 amino acids. The germline gives CDR1 SGHNT, CDR2 YYREEE (reference sequence).

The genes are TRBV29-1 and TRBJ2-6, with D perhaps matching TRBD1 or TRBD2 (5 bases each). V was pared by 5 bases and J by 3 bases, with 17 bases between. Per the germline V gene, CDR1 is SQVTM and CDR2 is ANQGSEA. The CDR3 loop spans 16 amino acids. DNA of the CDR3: TGCAGCGTTATCTTCCGGGGCCGGGGTGGGGCCAACGTCCTGACTTTC. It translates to CSVIFRGRGGANVLTF.

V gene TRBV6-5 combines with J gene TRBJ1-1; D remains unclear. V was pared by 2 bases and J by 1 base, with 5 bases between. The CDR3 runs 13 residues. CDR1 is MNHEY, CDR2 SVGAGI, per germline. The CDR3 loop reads CASSYDGNTEAFF. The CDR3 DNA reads TGTGCCAGCAGTTACGACGGGAACACTGAAGCTTTCTTT.

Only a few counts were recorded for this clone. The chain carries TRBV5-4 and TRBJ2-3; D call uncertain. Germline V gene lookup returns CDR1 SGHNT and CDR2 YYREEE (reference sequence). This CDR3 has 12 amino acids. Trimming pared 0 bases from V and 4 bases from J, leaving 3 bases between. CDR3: CASSLVADTQYF. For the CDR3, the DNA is TGTGCCAGCAGCTTGGTCGCAGATACGCAGTATTTT.

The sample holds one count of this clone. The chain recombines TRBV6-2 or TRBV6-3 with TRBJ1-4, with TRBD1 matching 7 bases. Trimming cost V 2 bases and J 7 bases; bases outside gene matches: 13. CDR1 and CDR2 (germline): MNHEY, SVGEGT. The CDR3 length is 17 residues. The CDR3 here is CASSYGRSGQRSEKLFF. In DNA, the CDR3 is TGTGCCAGCAGTTACGGACGGTCGGGACAGAGGAGTGAAAAACTGTTTTTT.

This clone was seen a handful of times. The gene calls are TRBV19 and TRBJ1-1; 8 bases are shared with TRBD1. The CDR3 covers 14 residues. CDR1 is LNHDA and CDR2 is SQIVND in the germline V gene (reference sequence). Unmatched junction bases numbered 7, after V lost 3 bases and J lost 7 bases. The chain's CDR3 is CASSIRQGAGEAFF. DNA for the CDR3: TGTGCCAGTAGTATTCGGCAGGGGGCCGGTGAAGCTTTCTTT.

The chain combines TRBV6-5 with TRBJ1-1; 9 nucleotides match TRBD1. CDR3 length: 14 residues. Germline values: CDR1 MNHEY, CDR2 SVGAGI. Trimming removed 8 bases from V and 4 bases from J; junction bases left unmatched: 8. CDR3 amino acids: CASPRDRACTEAFF. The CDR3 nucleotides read TGTGCCAGCCCGAGGGACAGGGCGTGCACTGAAGCTTTCTTT.

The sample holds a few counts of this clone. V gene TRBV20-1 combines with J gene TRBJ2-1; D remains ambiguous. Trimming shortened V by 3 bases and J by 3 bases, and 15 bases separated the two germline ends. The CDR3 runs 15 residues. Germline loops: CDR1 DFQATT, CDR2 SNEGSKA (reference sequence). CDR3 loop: CSASDRQRLYNEQFF. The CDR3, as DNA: TGCAGTGCTAGTGACCGGCAGAGACTCTACAATGAGCAGTTCTTC.

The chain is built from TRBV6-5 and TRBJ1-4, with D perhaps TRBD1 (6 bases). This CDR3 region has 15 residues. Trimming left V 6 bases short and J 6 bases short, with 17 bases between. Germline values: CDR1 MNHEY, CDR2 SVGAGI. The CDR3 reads CASRTVRGRDEKLFF. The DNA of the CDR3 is TGTGCCAGCAGAACCGTCCGGGGGCGAGATGAAAAACTGTTTTTT.

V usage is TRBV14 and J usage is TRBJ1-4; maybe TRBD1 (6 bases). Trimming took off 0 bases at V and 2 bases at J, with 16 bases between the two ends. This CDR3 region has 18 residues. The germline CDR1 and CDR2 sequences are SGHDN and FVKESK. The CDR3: CASSQDGPRGSTNEKLFF. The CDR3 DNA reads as TGTGCCAGCAGCCAAGATGGGCCGAGGGGGTCGACTAATGAAAAACTGTTTTTT.

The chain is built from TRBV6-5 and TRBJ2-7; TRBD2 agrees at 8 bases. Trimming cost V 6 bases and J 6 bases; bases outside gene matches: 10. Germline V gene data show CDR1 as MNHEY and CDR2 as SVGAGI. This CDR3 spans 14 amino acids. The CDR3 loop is CASRLRGLEGEQYF. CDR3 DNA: TGTGCCAGCAGGCTCAGGGGACTAGAGGGCGAGCAGTACTTC.

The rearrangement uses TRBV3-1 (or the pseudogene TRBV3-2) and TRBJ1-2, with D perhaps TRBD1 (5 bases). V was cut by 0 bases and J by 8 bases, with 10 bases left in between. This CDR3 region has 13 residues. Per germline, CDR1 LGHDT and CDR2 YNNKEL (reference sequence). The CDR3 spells CASSQESRAGYTF. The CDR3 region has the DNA TGTGCCAGCAGCCAAGAGAGCAGGGCGGGCTACACCTTC.

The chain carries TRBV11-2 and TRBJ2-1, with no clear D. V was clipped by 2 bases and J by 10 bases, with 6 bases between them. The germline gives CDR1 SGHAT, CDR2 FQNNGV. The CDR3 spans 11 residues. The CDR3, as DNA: TGTGCCAGCAGCTTAAGCGCGGAGCAGTTCTTC. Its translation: CASSLSAEQFF.

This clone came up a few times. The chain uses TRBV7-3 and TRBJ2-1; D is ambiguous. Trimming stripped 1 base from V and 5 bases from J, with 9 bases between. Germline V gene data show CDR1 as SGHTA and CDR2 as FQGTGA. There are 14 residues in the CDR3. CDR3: CASSLRAINNEQFF. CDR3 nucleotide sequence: TGTGCCAGCAGCTTAAGAGCCATAAACAATGAGCAGTTCTTC.

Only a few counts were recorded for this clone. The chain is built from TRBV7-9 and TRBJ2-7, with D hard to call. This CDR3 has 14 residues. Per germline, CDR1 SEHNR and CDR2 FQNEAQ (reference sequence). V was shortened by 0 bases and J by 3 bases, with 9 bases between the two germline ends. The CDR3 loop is CASSLAGSYYEQYF. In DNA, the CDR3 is TGTGCCAGCAGCTTAGCAGGCTCGTACTACGAGCAGTACTTC. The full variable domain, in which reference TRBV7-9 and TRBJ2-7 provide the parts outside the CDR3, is DTGVSQNPRHKITKRGQNVTFRCDPISEHNRLYWYRQTLGQGPEFLTYFQNEAQLEKSRLLSDRFSAERPKGSFSTLEIQRTEQGDSAMYLCASSLAGSYYEQYFGPGTRLTVT.

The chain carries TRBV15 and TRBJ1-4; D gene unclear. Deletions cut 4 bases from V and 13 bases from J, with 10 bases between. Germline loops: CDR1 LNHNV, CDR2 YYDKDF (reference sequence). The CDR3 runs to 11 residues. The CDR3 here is CATSKEERLFF. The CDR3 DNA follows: TGTGCCACCAGCAAGGAGGAGCGACTGTTTTTT.

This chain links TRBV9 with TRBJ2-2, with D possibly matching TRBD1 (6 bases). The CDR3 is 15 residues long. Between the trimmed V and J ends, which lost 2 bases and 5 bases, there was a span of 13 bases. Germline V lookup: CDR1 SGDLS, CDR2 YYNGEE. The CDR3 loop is CASSVTGAGTGELFF. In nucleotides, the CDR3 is TGTGCCAGCAGCGTGACAGGAGCTGGGACCGGGGAGCTGTTTTTT.

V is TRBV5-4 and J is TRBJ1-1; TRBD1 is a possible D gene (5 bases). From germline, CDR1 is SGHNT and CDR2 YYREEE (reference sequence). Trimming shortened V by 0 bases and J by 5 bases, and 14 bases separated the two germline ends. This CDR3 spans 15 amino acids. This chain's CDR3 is CASSLAAARGTEAFF. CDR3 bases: TGTGCCAGCAGCTTGGCGGCAGCCCGGGGGACTGAAGCTTTCTTT.

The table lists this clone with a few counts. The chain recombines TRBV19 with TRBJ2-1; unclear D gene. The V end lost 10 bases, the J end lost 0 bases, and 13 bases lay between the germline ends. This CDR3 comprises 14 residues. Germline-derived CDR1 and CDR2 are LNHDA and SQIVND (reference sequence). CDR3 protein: CATKPVGSYNEQFF. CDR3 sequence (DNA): TGTGCCACTAAGCCCGTTGGCTCCTACAATGAGCAGTTCTTC.

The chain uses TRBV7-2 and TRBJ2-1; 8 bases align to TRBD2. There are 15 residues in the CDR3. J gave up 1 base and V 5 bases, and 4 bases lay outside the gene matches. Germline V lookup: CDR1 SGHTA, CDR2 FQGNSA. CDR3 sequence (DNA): TGTGCCAGCAGCAGTAGCGGGAATTCCTACAATGAGCAGTTCTTC. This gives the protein CASSSSGNSYNEQFF. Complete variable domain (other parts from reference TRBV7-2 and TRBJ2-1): GAGVSQSPSNKVTEKGKDVELRCDPISGHTALYWYRQSLGQGLEFLIYFQGNSAPDKSGLPSDRFSAERTGGSVSTLTIQRTQQEDSAVYLCASSSSGNSYNEQFFGPGTRLTVL.

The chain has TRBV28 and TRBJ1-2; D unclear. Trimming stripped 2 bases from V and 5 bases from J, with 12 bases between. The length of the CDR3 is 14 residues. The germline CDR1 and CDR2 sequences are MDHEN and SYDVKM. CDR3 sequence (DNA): TGTGCCAGCAGTTTACGGGCCAGGAGGTATGGCTACACCTTC. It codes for CASSLRARRYGYTF.

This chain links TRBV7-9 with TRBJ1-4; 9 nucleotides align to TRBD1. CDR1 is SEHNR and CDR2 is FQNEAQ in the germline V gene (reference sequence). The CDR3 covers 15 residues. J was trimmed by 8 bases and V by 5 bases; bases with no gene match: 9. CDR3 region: CASSGRQGVGEKLFF. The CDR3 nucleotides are TGTGCCAGCAGCGGGCGACAGGGGGTAGGGGAAAAACTGTTTTTT.